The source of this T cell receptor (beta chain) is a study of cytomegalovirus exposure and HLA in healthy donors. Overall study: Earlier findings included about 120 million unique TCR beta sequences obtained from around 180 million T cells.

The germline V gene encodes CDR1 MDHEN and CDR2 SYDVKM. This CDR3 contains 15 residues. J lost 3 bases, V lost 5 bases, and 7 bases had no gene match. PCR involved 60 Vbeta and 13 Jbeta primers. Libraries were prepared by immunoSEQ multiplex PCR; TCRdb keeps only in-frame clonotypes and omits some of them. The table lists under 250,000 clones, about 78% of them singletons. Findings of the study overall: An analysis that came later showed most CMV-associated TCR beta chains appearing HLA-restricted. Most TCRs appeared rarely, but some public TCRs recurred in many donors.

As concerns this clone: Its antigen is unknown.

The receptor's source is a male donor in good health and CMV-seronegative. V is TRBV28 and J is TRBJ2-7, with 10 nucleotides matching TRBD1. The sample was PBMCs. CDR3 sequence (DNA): TGTGCCAGCAGTCCGCGGACAGGGGGAAACTACGAGCAGTACTTC. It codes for CASSPRTGGNYEQYF.